Listed below are T cell receptor beta chains from one sample, sequenced in a study of cytomegalovirus exposure and HLA in healthy donors. Libraries were prepared by immunoSEQ multiplex PCR; TCRdb keeps only in-frame clonotypes and omits some of them. The table includes 150,000 to 200,000 clones, roughly 87% detected once. The sequencing input was PBMCs. These receptors all come from a girl under three years old in good health and CMV-seronegative. Both conserved end residues are part of each CDR3. The D gene is left open where the match is weak. Rows may omit the clone size; those that give it use once, few, many or a size class.

D,V,size,J,CDR3,DNA
NA,TRBV9,NA,TRBJ1-2,CASSVGQSSNYGYTF,TGTGCCAGCAGCGTAGGACAGAGTTCGAACTATGGCTACACCTTC
TRBD2,TRBV5-4,NA,TRBJ2-7,CASSLGAGGAQRIRQQYF,TGTGCCAGCAGCTTAGGGGCGGGGGGAGCCCAGAGGATTAGACAGCAGTACTTC
NA,TRBV6-5,once,TRBJ2-4,CASSPGRGWNIQYF,TGTGCCAGCAGCCCTGGGAGAGGGTGGAACATTCAGTACTTC
NA,TRBV7-9,few,TRBJ1-1,CASSFREGEAFF,TGTGCCAGCAGCTTCAGGGAAGGGGAAGCTTTCTTT
NA,TRBV21-1,NA,TRBJ1-5,CASSEPLPAFTGAYSNQPQHF,TGTGCCAGCAGCGAACCGTTACCAGCCTTTACAGGGGCCTATAGCAATCAGCCCCAGCATTTT
TRBD1,TRBV14,few,TRBJ2-7,CASRGGQTYEQYF,TGTGCCAGCAGAGGGGGACAGACCTACGAGCAGTACTTC
NA,TRBV27,NA,TRBJ1-5,CASSLGQDPLYSNQPQHF,TGTGCCAGCAGTCTGGGACAAGACCCTCTTTATAGCAATCAGCCCCAGCATTTT
TRBD2,TRBV7-2,NA,TRBJ2-3,CASSFSGGSTDTQYF,TGTGCCAGCAGTTTTAGCGGGGGGAGCACAGATACGCAGTATTTT
TRBD1,TRBV27,NA,TRBJ2-2,CASRPGQGTGELFF,TGTGCCAGCAGGCCGGGACAGGGGACCGGGGAGCTGTTTTTT
NA,TRBV7-9,NA,TRBJ2-5,CASSLFLYQETQYF,TGTGCTAGCAGCCTATTTCTTTACCAAGAGACCCAGTACTTC